These 20 T cell receptor beta chains were sequenced from one sample in a study of cytomegalovirus exposure and HLA in healthy donors. In the PCR, 60 Vbeta and 13 Jbeta primers were used. Sequencing was performed with immunoSEQ multiplex PCR; in TCRdb, only in-frame clones are kept and a portion is missing. Here the sample spans some 180,000 clones, about four fifths being singletons. The sequencing sample was made of PBMCs. The origin of the receptors is a woman in her twenties or thirties in good health and CMV-seronegative.

V gene TRBV9 combines with J gene TRBJ2-7; 13 nucleotides match TRBD2. V was clipped by 5 bases and J by 3 bases; unmatched bases: 8. This CDR3 spans 16 amino acids. The germline gives CDR1 SGDLS, CDR2 YYNGEE. The CDR3 sequence is CASSPTTSGGFYEQYF. For the CDR3, the DNA is TGTGCCAGCAGTCCCACGACTAGCGGGGGGTTCTACGAGCAGTACTTC.

CDR3 sequence reads: CASSFSGDTADTQYF. DNA of the CDR3: TGCGCCAGCAGCTTTAGCGGGGACACCGCAGATACGCAGTATTTT. The chain has TRBV5-1 and TRBJ2-3; 8 bases align to TRBD2. The germline V gene has CDR1 SGHRS and CDR2 YFSETQ. V gave up 2 bases and J gave up 4 bases; unmatched junction bases: 6. The CDR3 totals 15 residues.

The gene calls are TRBV27 and TRBJ2-4, with 7 bases identical to TRBD2. With 4 bases clipped from V and 6 bases from J, the junction kept 12 bases outside the gene matches. Germline CDR1 is MNHEY and CDR2 is SMNVEV (reference sequence). The CDR3 contains 16 residues. CDR3 sequence: CASSSPIGDYPNIQYF. CDR3 bases: TGTGCCAGCAGTTCCCCTATTGGGGACTACCCAAACATTCAGTACTTC.

This clone has only a few counts. The V gene is TRBV4-1, the J gene TRBJ1-5; 7 positions agree with TRBD1. Germline CDR1 and CDR2: MGHRA and YSYEKL. The CDR3 is 14 amino acids. The V and J ends lost 0 bases and 5 bases, in that order; junction bases with no gene match: 1. CDR3 nucleotides: TGCGCCAGCAGCCAAGATACAGGGGATCAGCCCCAGCATTTT. Protein product: CASSQDTGDQPQHF.

This chain connects TRBV29-1 to TRBJ2-1; 9 bases line up with TRBD1. Germline trimming cut 4 bases from V and 4 bases from J; bases unmatched to any gene: 8. The germline gives CDR1 SQVTM, CDR2 ANQGSEA. CDR3 length equals 15 residues. CDR3 coding DNA: TGCAGCGTTGGGGGACAGGGCGCGGGGTACAATGAGCAGTTCTTC. It codes for CSVGGQGAGYNEQFF.

The chain uses TRBV6-5 and TRBJ1-1; possibly TRBD1 for D (5 bases). In germline, CDR1 is MNHEY, CDR2 SVGAGI. This CDR3 is built from 14 residues. Trimming cost V 2 bases and J 5 bases, with 12 bases left between them. CDR3 residues: CASSYLQGGTEAFF. The CDR3 nucleotides read TGTGCCAGCAGTTACCTTCAGGGAGGGACTGAAGCTTTCTTT.

The genes are TRBV4-2 and TRBJ2-5, with TRBD2 matching over 9 bases. CDR3 length: 16 residues. Germline trimming cut 1 base from V and 1 base from J; bases unmatched to any gene: 4. Germline V gene data show CDR1 as LGHNA and CDR2 as YNFKEQ. DNA of the CDR3: TGTGCCAGCAGCCAAGGACTAGCGGACACCCAAGAGACCCAGTACTTC. This translates into CASSQGLADTQETQYF.

The chain employs TRBV6-5 and TRBJ1-5; the match to TRBD1 covers 7 bases. With 4 bases clipped from V and 2 bases from J, the junction kept 8 bases outside the gene matches. The germline gives CDR1 MNHEY, CDR2 SVGAGI. CDR3 size: 16 residues. The DNA of the CDR3 is TGTGCCAGCAGTTCGAACAGGGGCTGGGGCAATCAGCCCCAGCATTTT. This codes for CASSSNRGWGNQPQHF.

The V and J genes are TRBV5-1 and TRBJ1-1, with 9 bases matching TRBD1. The CDR3 contains 13 residues. Germline V CDR1 and CDR2: SGHRS, YFSETQ. The V segment lost 4 bases and the J segment 10 bases; nucleotides outside the gene matches: 8. In DNA form, the CDR3 reads TGCGCCAGCAGCCCGACAGGGGGGTTTGTAGCTTTCTTT. Translated: CASSPTGGFVAFF.

In this sample, this clone turned up a few times. The rearrangement uses TRBV11-1 and TRBJ1-1; TRBD1 matches 8 bases. The CDR3 sequence is 17 residues long. The J segment lost 2 bases and the V segment lost 1 base, leaving 9 bases of the junction unmatched. In germline, CDR1 is SGHAT, CDR2 FQDESV (reference sequence). In nucleotides, the CDR3 is TGTGCCAGCAGCTTAGGGACAGGGTGGCGTGGCAACACTGAAGCTTTCTTT. This codes for CASSLGTGWRGNTEAFF.

The rearrangement uses TRBV4-1 and TRBJ2-1; 10 nucleotides agree with TRBD2. Germline loops: CDR1 MGHRA, CDR2 YSYEKL. The ends lost 4 bases at V and 4 bases at J; junction bases unmatched: 4. This CDR3 is built from 15 residues. The CDR3 is CASSRTSGEYNEQFF. DNA for the CDR3: TGCGCCAGCAGCCGGACTAGCGGCGAATACAATGAGCAGTTCTTC.

The chain links TRBV27 to TRBJ2-5, with 12 nucleotides matching TRBD1. The CDR3 consists of 15 residues. The V segment lost 5 bases and the J segment 5 bases; nucleotides outside the gene matches: 6. The germline V gene has CDR1 MNHEY and CDR2 SMNVEV (reference sequence). CDR3 sequence reads: CASSPGDRGRETQYF. The CDR3 coding sequence is TGTGCCAGCAGTCCGGGGGACAGGGGGCGGGAGACCCAGTACTTC.

The J gene is TRBJ1-2, the V gene TRBV2; 10 bases line up with TRBD1. This CDR3 is 14 amino acids long. Germline V gene data show CDR1 as SNHLY and CDR2 as FYNNEI. Unmatched junction bases numbered 7, after V lost 6 bases and J lost 6 bases. In DNA, the CDR3 is TGTGCCAGCAGCCGGGACAGGGGTAATGATGGCTACACCTTC. Translated, it gives CASSRDRGNDGYTF.

This chain uses TRBV30 with TRBJ2-2; D is possibly TRBD1 (6 bases). This CDR3 spans 13 amino acids. CDR1 is GTSNPN and CDR2 is SVGIG in the germline V gene (reference sequence). CDR3 residues: CARRDKNTGELFF. Written as DNA, the CDR3 is TGTGCTCGACGGGACAAGAACACCGGGGAGCTGTTTTTT.

J is TRBJ1-2 and V is TRBV30; D unresolved. V was cut by 1 base and J by 1 base, with 4 bases left in between. Germline lookup yields CDR1 GTSNPN and CDR2 SVGIG (reference sequence). The CDR3 contains 12 residues. The CDR3, as DNA: TGTGCCTGGAGTGCCAATAACTATGGCTACACCTTC. It is translated as CAWSANNYGYTF.

In this sample, this clone turned up a few times. The chain couples TRBV4-3 to TRBJ1-1; the D gene is possibly TRBD1 (6 bases). This CDR3 has 15 amino acids. Trimming stripped 0 bases from V and 11 bases from J, with 19 bases between. Looked up from germline, CDR1 is LGHNA and CDR2 is YSLEER. Written as DNA, the CDR3 is TGCGCCAGCAGCCAAGAGCGGCAGGGGAGGGTAATGGCTTTCTTT. Its protein is CASSQERQGRVMAFF.

The count of this clone is one. V is TRBV9 and J is TRBJ2-3, with a tentative D call TRBD2 (6 bases). Looked up from germline, CDR1 is SGDLS and CDR2 is YYNGEE. V was trimmed by 0 bases and J by 2 bases, leaving 16 bases between them. The CDR3 totals 17 residues. CDR3 nucleotides: TGTGCCAGCAGCGTAGGTCGACTAGATAGGGTCACAGATACGCAGTATTTT. It translates to CASSVGRLDRVTDTQYF.

The genes are TRBV30 and TRBJ1-5; D gene unclear. The CDR3 contains 14 residues. The ends were cut back, 1 base at V and 1 base at J, with 8 bases in the middle. From germline, CDR1 is GTSNPN and CDR2 SVGIG (reference sequence). CDR3 protein: CAWSARGSNQPQHF. DNA of the CDR3: TGTGCCTGGAGTGCCCGGGGAAGCAATCAGCCCCAGCATTTT.

In this sample, this clone turned up once. This chain connects TRBV7-2 to TRBJ2-1; 8 bases line up with TRBD2. The CDR3 spans 15 residues. The germline V gene has CDR1 SGHTA and CDR2 FQGNSA. Trimming at V came to 5 bases and at J to 4 bases, leaving 7 bases not matched to a gene. CDR3 residues: CASSREGGGYNEQFF. CDR3 in DNA: TGTGCCAGCAGCCGGGAGGGGGGGGGTTACAATGAGCAGTTCTTC.

The V and J genes are TRBV2 and TRBJ2-7, with 8 nucleotides matching TRBD2. The CDR3 is 14 amino acids. Germline CDR1 is SNHLY and CDR2 is FYNNEI. The V gene end was trimmed by 9 bases and the J gene end by 6 bases; junction bases not matched to a gene: 13. The CDR3 sequence is CASRGGTNSPEQYF. As DNA, the CDR3 is TGTGCCAGTCGGGGGGGCACGAATAGCCCCGAGCAGTACTTC. Using reference TRBV2 and TRBJ2-7 for the parts outside the CDR3, the full variable domain is EPEVTQTPSHQVTQMGQEVILRCVPISNHLYFYWYRQILGQKVEFLVSFYNNEISEKSEIFDDQFSVERPDGSNFTLKIRSTKLEDSAMYFCASRGGTNSPEQYFGPGTRLTVT.